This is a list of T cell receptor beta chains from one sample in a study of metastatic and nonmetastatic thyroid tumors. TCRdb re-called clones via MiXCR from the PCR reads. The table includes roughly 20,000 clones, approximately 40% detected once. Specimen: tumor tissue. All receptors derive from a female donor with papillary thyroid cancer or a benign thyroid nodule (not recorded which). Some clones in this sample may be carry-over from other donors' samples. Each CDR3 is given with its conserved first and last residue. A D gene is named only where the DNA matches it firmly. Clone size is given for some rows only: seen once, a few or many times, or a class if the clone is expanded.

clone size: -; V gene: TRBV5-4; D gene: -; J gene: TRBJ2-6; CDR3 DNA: TGTGCCAGCAGCTCAGGGGCCTCTGGGGCCAACGTCCTGACTTTC; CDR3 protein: CASSSGASGANVLTF
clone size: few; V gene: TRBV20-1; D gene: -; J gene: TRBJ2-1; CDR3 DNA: TGCAGTGCCTACGAACCGAGGGGGGGGTTCTACAATGAGCAGTTCTTC; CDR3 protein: CSAYEPRGGFYNEQFF
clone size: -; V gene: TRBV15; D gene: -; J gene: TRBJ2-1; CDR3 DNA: TGTGCCACCAGCAGTCGTCGGGAGTACAATGAGCAGTTCTTC; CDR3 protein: CATSSRREYNEQFF
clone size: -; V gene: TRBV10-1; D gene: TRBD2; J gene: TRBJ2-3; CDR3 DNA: TGCGCCAGCACGGTCGTAGCGGGTAGCACAGATACGCAGTATTTT; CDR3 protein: CASTVVAGSTDTQYF
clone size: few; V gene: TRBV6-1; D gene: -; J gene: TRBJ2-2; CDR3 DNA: TGTGCCAGCAGTGATACAGGGGCGGGACACACCGGGGAGCTGTTTTTT; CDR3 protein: CASSDTGAGHTGELFF
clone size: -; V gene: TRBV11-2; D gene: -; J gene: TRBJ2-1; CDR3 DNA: TGTGCCAGCAGCCCCCTGCAGAACTACGACGGGCAGTTCTTC; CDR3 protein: CASSPLQNYDGQFF
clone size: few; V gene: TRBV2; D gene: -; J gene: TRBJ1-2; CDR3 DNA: TGTGCCAGCAGGAGGGGACTCGATGCTGGCTACACCTTC; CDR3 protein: CASRRGLDAGYTF
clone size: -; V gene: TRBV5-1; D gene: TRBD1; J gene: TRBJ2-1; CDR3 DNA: TGCGCCAGCAGCCCTAAATCCGACAGGGTTTACAATGAGCAGTTCTTC; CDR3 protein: CASSPKSDRVYNEQFF
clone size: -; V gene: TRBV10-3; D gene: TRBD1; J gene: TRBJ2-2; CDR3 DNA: TGTGCCATCAGTGACCAGACAGGGGAGGTCGGGGAGCTGTTTTTT; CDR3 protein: CAISDQTGEVGELFF
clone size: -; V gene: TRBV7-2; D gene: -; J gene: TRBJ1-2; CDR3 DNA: TGTGCCAGCAGAAATATCCCGGGAAACAGGGGCTACACCTTC; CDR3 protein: CASRNIPGNRGYTF
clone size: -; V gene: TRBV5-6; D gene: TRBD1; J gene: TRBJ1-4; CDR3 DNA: TGTGCCAGCACCCTCTGGGGGGACAGGGAGTCTGGAACTAATGAAAAACTGTTTTTT; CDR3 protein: CASTLWGDRESGTNEKLFF
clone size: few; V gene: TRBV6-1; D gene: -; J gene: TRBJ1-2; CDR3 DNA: TGTGCCAGCAGTGAAGTGGCGGGCGGCCACTATGGCTACACCTTC; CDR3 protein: CASSEVAGGHYGYTF
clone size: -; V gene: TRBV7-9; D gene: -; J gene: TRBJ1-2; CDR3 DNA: TGTGCCAGCAGCCCCCCGGGCCAATCGGAAGGCTACACCTTC; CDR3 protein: CASSPPGQSEGYTF
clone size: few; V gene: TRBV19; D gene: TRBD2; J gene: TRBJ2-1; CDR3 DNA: TGTGCCAGTAGCAGACTAGCGGGATTTAATGAGCAGTTCTTC; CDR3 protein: CASSRLAGFNEQFF
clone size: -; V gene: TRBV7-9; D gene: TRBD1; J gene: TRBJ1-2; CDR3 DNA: TGTGCCAGCAGGCAGCAGGGGGCTTATGGCTACACCTTC; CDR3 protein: CASRQQGAYGYTF
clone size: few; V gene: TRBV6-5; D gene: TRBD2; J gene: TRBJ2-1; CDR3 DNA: TGTGCCAGCAGTTTCTCTAGCGGGAATGAGCAGTTCTTC; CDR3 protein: CASSFSSGNEQFF
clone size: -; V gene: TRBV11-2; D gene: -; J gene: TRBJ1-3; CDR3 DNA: TGTGCCAGCAGCAACACGGGACTCCGCTCTGGAAACACCATATATTTT; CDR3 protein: CASSNTGLRSGNTIYF
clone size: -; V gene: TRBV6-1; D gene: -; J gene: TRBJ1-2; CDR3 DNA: TGTGCCAGCAGTGAAGACCGGGCAGGTCAATCCAGATATGGCTACACCTTC; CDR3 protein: CASSEDRAGQSRYGYTF
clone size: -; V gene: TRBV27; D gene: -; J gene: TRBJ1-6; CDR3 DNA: TGTGCCAGCAGTTTCTCATATAATTCACCCCTCCACTTT; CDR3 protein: CASSFSYNSPLHF
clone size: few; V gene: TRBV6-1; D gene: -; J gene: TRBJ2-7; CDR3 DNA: TGTGCCAGCAGTCCCCCCAGGGTAAGCTCCTACGAGCAGTACTTC; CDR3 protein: CASSPPRVSSYEQYF
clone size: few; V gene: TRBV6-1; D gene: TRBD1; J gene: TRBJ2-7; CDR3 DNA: TGTGCCAGCAGCGTTACAGGGGGCAGCTCCTACGAGCAGTACTTC; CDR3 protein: CASSVTGGSSYEQYF
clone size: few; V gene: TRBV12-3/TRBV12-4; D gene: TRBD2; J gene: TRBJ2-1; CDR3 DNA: TGTGCCAGCAGGGAATCTAGCGGGAGTGGTTATGAGCAGTTCTTC; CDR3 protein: CASRESSGSGYEQFF
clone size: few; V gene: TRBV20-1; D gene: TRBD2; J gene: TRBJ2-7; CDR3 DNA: TGCAGTGCTAGGAATAGCGGGACTGCCTCCTACGAGCAGTACTTC; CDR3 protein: CSARNSGTASYEQYF
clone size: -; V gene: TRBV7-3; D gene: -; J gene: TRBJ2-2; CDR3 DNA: TGTGCCAGCAGCTCCAACCCCGGGGCCGGGGAGCTGTTTTTT; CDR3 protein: CASSSNPGAGELFF
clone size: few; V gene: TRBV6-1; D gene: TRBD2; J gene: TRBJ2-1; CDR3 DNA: TGTGCCAGCACTGGACTAGCAGGAAATGAGCAGTTCTTC; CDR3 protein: CASTGLAGNEQFF
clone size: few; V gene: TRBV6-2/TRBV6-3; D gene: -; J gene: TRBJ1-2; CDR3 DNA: TGTGCCAGCAGGGCTACGGGGGGCTACACCTTC; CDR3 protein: CASRATGGYTF
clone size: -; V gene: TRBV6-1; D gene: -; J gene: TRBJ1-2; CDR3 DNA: TGTGCCACCTCTTTCCAATCATACGGCTACACCTTC; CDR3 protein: CATSFQSYGYTF
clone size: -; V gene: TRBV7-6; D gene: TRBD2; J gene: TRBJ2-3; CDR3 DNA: TGTGCCAGCAGCTTATATACTAGCGGTGGGCCCATGGGTGCAGATACGCAGTATTTT; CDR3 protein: CASSLYTSGGPMGADTQYF
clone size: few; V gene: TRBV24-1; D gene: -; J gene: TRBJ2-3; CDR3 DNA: TGTGCCACCAGTGATTCCAGGGGGGGCACAGATACGCAGTATTTT; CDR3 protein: CATSDSRGGTDTQYF
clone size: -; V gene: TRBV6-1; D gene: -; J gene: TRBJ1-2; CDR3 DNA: TGTGCCAGCAGTCCCCCGTCGGGGTATGGCTACACCTTC; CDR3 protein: CASSPPSGYGYTF
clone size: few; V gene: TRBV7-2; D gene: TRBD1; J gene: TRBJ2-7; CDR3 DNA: TGTGCCAGCAGCTGGGGACAGGGAGGGGCCTACGAGCAGTACTTC; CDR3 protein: CASSWGQGGAYEQYF
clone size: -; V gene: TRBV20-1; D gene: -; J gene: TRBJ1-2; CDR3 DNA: TGCAGTGCTAGGGGCAGCTTAAACTATGGCTACACCTTC; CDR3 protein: CSARGSLNYGYTF
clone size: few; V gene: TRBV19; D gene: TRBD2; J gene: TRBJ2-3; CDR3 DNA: TGTGCCAGTAACGACCCGGGACTAGCTCCAGATACGCAGTATTTT; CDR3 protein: CASNDPGLAPDTQYF
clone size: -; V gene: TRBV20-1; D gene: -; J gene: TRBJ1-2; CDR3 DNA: TGCAGTGCTGCGACAGGCTTAGGAGTGGGGGGCTACACCTTC; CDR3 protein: CSAATGLGVGGYTF
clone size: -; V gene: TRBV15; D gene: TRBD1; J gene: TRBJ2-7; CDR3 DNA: TGTGCCACCAGCACGGACAGGGACTCCTACGAGCAGTACTTC; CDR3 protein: CATSTDRDSYEQYF
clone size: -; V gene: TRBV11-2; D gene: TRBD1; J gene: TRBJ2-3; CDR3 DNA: TGTGCCAGCAGGTCTAGGACAGGGAGCACAGATACGCAGTATTTT; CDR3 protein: CASRSRTGSTDTQYF
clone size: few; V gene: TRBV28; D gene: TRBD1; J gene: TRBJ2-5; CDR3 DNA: TGTGCCAGCAGTGGGACAGGGCGGGCCCAGTACTTC; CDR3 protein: CASSGTGRAQYF
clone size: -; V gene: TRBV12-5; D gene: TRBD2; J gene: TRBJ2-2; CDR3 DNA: TGTGCTAGTGGTTTGACGACAAGCGGGAGTTTCACCGGGGAGCTGTTTTTT; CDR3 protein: CASGLTTSGSFTGELFF
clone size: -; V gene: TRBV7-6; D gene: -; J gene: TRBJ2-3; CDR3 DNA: TGTGCCAGCACCACATACGCGGGTGACCCCACAGATACGCAGTATTTT; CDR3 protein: CASTTYAGDPTDTQYF
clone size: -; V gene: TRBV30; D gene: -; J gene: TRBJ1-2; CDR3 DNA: TGTGCCTGGAGTTCCTGGTACCCGTTGGGCTACACCTTC; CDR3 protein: CAWSSWYPLGYTF
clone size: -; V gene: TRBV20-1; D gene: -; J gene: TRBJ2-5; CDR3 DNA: TGCAGTGCTAGTTCGGGGACCCAGTACTTC; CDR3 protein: CSASSGTQYF
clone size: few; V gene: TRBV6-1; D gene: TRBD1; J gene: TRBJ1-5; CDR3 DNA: TGTGCCAGCAGTGAAGGGGGGACAGTGAATCAGCCCCAGCATTTT; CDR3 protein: CASSEGGTVNQPQHF
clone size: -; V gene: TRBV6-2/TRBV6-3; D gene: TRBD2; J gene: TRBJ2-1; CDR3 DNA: TGTGCCAGCAGTCTAGCGGGAGGGCCTAATGAGCAGTTCTTC; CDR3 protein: CASSLAGGPNEQFF
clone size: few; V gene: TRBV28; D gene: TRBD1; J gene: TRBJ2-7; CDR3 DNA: TGTGCCAGCAGCCCCGGACAGGTACTCTACGAGCAGTACTTC; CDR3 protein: CASSPGQVLYEQYF
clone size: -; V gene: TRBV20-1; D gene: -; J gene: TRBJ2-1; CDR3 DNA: TGCAGTGCTATAACTAGCAGCCGAAGGGGGGATGAGCAGTTCTTC; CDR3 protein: CSAITSSRRGDEQFF
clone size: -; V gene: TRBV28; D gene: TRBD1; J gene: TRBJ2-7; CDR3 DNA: TGTGCCAGCAGGTCAGGGGGCGGCCACGAGCAGTACTTC; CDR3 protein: CASRSGGGHEQYF